This passage covers 9 T cell receptor beta chains from one sample sequenced in a study of PD-L1 blockade in urothelial cancer. Sequencing was performed with immunoSEQ multiplex PCR; in TCRdb, only in-frame clones are kept and a portion is missing. This table holds about 100,000 clones, 90% to 95% found once. The specimen comprised PBMCs, sampled around atezolizumab (anti-PD-L1) treatment. These receptors all stem from an elderly woman with urothelial cancer.

The V gene is TRBV9, the J gene TRBJ2-1, with D perhaps TRBD2 (7 bases). Per germline, CDR1 SGDLS and CDR2 YYNGEE. The ends were cut back, 2 bases at V and 3 bases at J, with 18 bases in the middle. The length of the CDR3 is 17 residues. CDR3: CASSVGGGDLLYNEQFF. CDR3 sequence (DNA): TGTGCCAGCAGCGTTGGCGGGGGCGACCTCCTCTACAATGAGCAGTTCTTC.

The J gene is TRBJ2-5, the V gene TRBV7-6; possibly TRBD1 for D (6 bases). With 3 bases removed from V and 4 bases from J, the gap between germline ends came to 12 bases. This CDR3 is 14 amino acids long. Germline V lookup: CDR1 SGHVS, CDR2 FNYEAQ. CDR3 region: CASSLAGVGETQYF. The CDR3 bases are TGTGCCAGCAGCTTGGCAGGGGTTGGAGAGACCCAGTACTTC.

This rearrangement joins TRBV6-1 to TRBJ1-4; the match to TRBD1 covers 8 bases. CDR1 and CDR2 from the germline V gene are MNHNS and SASEGT. The ends lost 2 bases at V and 8 bases at J; junction bases unmatched: 7. This CDR3 has 15 residues. The CDR3 sequence: CASSETQGAGEKLFF. CDR3 coding DNA: TGTGCCAGCAGTGAAACTCAGGGGGCAGGAGAAAAACTGTTTTTT.

The chain is built from TRBV7-9 and TRBJ2-5; D uncertain. Germline CDR1 is SEHNR and CDR2 is FQNEAQ (reference sequence). Trimming left V 1 base short and J 4 bases short, with 16 bases between. The CDR3 runs to 16 residues. The CDR3 DNA reads as TGTGCCAGCAGCTTAGATTATCCCTCGAGAGGAGAGACCCAGTACTTC. It codes for CASSLDYPSRGETQYF.

J is TRBJ2-1 and V is TRBV29-1; TRBD1 matches 8 bases. J lost 7 bases, V lost 8 bases, and 28 bases had no gene match. Germline V gives CDR1 SQVTM, CDR2 ANQGSEA. This CDR3 is 19 amino acids long. CDR3 coding DNA: TGCAGCTCCTCCAAAAGGGCAGGGGGCCGAGTAGATAGTGGTAATGAGCAGTTCTTC. As protein: CSSSKRAGGRVDSGNEQFF.

This clone has just one count. The chain links TRBV28 to TRBJ2-7; 13 positions match TRBD2. CDR1 and CDR2 (germline): MDHEN, SYDVKM. Trimming took 5 bases from V and 2 from J; bases not matched to a gene: 9. The CDR3 is 17 residues long. The CDR3 is CASSPNFGTSGTYEQYF. The DNA for the CDR3 is TGTGCCAGCAGTCCTAACTTTGGGACTAGCGGGACCTACGAGCAGTACTTC. Using reference TRBV28 and TRBJ2-7 for the parts outside the CDR3, the full variable domain is DVKVTQSSRYLVKRTGEKVFLECVQDMDHENMFWYRQDPGLGLRLIYFSYDVKMKEKGDIPEGYSVSREKKERFSLILESASTNQTSMYLCASSPNFGTSGTYEQYFGPGTRLTVT.

This chain uses TRBV5-1 with TRBJ2-7; tentatively, D is TRBD1 (6 bases). The V end lost 4 bases, the J end lost 5 bases, and 16 bases lay between the germline ends. The CDR3 runs 14 residues. Germline-derived CDR1 and CDR2 are SGHRS and YFSETQ. CDR3 region: CASSSAQGYNEQYF. The CDR3 region has the DNA TGCGCCAGCAGCAGCGCCCAGGGGTACAACGAGCAGTACTTC.

The chain uses TRBV18 and TRBJ2-6; the match to TRBD1 covers 9 bases. This CDR3 has 15 residues. V trimming: 3 bases; J trimming: 10 bases; junction bases outside the gene matches: 7. Germline CDR1 is KGHSH and CDR2 is LQKENI. The CDR3 DNA reads as TGTGCCAGCTCACCCCCAACAGGGGGCTCAAACGTCCTGACTTTC. This sequence encodes CASSPPTGGSNVLTF.

The chain joins TRBV7-2 to TRBJ1-2; D not resolved. Germline V CDR1 and CDR2: SGHTA, FQGNSA. The CDR3 totals 13 residues. Between the trimmed V and J ends, which lost 3 bases and 2 bases, there was a span of 7 bases. The CDR3 DNA sequence: TGTGCCAGCAGCTTGAACAGAAACTATGGCTACACCTTC. It codes for CASSLNRNYGYTF.